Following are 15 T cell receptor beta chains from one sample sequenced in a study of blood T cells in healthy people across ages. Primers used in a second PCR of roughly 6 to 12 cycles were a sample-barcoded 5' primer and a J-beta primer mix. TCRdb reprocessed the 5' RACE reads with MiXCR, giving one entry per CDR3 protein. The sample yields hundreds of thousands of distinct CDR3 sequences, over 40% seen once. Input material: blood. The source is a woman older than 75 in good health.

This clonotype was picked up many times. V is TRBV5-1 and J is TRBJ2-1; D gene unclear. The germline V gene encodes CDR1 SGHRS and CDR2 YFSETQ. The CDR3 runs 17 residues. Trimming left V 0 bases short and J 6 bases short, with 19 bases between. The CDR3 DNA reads TGCGCCAGCAGCTTGGCGTGGGCTGGGCTAGACCCCAATGAGCAGTTCTTC. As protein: CASSLAWAGLDPNEQFF.

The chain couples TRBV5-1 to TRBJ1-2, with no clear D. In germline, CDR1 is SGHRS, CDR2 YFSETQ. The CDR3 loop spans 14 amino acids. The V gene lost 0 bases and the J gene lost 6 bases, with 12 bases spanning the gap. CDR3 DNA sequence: TGCGCCAGCAGCTTGGCCTCGGGTACTGATGGCTACACCTTC. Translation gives CASSLASGTDGYTF.

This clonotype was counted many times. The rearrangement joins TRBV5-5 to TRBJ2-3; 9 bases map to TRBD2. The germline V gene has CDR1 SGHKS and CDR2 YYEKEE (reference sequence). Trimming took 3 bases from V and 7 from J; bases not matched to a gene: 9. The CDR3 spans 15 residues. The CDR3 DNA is TGTGCCAGCAGCTCCTCCGGGACTAGCCCAAATACGCAGTATTTT. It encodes CASSSSGTSPNTQYF.

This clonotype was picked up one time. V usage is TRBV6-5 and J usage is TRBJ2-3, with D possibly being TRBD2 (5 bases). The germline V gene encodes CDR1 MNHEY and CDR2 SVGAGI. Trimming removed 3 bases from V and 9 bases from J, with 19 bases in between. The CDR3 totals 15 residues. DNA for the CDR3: TGTGCCAGCAGTTATTCCACCTTACGGAGGCGGACGCAGTATTTT. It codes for CASSYSTLRRRTQYF.

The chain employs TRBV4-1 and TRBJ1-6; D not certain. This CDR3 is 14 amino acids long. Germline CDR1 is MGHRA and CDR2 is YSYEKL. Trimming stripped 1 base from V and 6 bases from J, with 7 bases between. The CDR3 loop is CASSQADPNSPLHF. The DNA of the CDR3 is TGCGCCAGCAGCCAAGCGGATCCTAATTCACCCCTCCACTTT.

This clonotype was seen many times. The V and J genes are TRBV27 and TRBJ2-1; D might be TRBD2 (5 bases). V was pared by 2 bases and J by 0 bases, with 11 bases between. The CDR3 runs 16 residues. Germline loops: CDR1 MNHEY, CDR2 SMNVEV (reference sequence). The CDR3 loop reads CASSLELGSSYNEQFF. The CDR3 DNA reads TGTGCCAGCAGTTTAGAACTAGGGAGCTCCTACAATGAGCAGTTCTTC.

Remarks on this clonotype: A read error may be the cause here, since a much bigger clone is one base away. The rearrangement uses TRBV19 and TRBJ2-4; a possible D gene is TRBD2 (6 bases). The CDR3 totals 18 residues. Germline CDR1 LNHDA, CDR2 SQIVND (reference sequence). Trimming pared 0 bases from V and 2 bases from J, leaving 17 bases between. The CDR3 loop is CASSIDLAGRATKNIQYF. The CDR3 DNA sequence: TGTGCCAGTAGTATAGATCTGGCGGGGCGAGCGACCAAAAACATTCAGTACTTC.

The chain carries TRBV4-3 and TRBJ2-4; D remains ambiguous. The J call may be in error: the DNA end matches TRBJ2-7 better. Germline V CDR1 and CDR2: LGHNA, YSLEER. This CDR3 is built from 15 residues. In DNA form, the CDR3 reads TGCGCCAGCAGCCAAGCTGCCGACGACGCCTACGAGCAGTACTTC. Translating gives CASSQAADDAYEQYF.

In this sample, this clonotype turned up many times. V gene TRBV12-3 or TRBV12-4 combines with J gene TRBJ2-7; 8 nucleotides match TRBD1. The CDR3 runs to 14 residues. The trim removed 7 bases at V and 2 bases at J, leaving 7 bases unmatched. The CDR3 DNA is TGTGCCAGCATCCCAGGACAGGGAGCCTACGAGCAGTACTTC. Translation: CASIPGQGAYEQYF.

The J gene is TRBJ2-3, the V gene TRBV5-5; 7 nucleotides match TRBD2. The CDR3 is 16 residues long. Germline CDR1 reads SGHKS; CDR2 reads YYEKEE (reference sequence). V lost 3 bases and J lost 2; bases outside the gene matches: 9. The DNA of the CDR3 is TGTGCCAGCAGCTGGGCGGGAGACTCGATCACAGATACGCAGTATTTT. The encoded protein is CASSWAGDSITDTQYF. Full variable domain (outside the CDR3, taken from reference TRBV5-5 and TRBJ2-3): DAGVTQSPTHLIKTRGQQVTLRCSPISGHKSVSWYQQVLGQGPQFIFQYYEKEERGRGNFPDRFSARQFPNYSSELNVNALLLGDSALYLCASSWAGDSITDTQYFGPGTRLTVL.

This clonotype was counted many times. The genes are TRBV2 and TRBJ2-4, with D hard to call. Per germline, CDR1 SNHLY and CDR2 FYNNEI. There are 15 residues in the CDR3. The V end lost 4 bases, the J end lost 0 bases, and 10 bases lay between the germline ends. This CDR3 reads CASSGNALAKNIQYF. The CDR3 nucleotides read TGTGCCAGCAGTGGGAATGCATTAGCCAAAAACATTCAGTACTTC.

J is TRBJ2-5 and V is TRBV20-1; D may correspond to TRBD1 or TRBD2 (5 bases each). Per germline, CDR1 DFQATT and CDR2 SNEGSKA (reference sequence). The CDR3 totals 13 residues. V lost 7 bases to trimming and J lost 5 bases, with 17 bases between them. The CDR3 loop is CSEKGPWGETQYF. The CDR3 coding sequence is TGCAGTGAAAAGGGACCTTGGGGCGAGACCCAGTACTTC.

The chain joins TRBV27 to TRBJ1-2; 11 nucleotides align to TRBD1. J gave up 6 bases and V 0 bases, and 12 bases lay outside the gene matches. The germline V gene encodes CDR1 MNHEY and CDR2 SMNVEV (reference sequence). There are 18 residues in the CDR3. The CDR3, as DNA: TGTGCCAGCAGTTTATCGTGGGCTAGAGGACAGGGGGCAGATGGCTACACCTTC. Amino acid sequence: CASSLSWARGQGADGYTF.

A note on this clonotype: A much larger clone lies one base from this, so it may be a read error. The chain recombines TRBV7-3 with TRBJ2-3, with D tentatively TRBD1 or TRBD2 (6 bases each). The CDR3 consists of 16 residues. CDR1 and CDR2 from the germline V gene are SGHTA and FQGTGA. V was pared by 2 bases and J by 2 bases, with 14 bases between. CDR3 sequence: CASSLGLGGTTDTQYF. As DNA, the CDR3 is TGTGCCAGCAGCTTAGGCCTGGGGGGCACCACAGATACGCAGTATTTT.

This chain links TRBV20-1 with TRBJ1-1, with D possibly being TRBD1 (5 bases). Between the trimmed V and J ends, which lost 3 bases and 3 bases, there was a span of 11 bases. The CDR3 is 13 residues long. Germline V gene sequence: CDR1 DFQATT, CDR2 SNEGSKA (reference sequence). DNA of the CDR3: TGCAGTGCTAGGGGAGACAGTTACACTGAAGCTTTCTTT. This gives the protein CSARGDSYTEAFF.